The TCR beta chain under discussion was sequenced for a study of T-cell reconstitution after alpha-beta-depleted transplantation in children. Preparing the TCRbeta library involved the use of unique molecular identifiers. MiXCR was run by TCRdb on the PCR reads, yielding one entry per CDR3 protein. The table includes hundreds of thousands of distinct CDR3 sequences, about 14% detected once. This CDR3 comprises 12 residues. Germline CDR1 SGHNT, CDR2 YYREEE (reference sequence). Trimming removed 0 bases from V and 4 bases from J, with 4 bases in between. The sequence was obtained from a human donor who donated a stem cell graft to a child with Fanconi anemia. The sequencing here drew on PBMCs, taken from the stem cell graft. The chain carries TRBV5-4 and TRBJ1-1; D is uncertain. The CDR3 loop is CASSLDVTEAFF. As DNA, the CDR3 is TGTGCCAGCAGCTTGGATGTCACTGAAGCTTTCTTT.